The rows below give T cell receptor beta chains drawn from one sample of a study of OX40 agonist ivuxolimab in advanced cancers. Data came from immunoSEQ multiplex PCR; TCRdb stores just in-frame clones and leaves some out. The sample records 25,000 to 35,000 clones, approximately 89% being singletons. The sequenced sample was CD4+ or CD8+ T cells sorted from blood, obtained in a trial of the OX40 agonist ivuxolimab. The receptors were gathered from an adult with an advanced solid tumor such as melanoma, head and neck, liver or kidney cancer. Each CDR3 is given with its conserved first and last residue. The D gene is left open where the match is weak. Size is stated for part of the rows, as once, few or many counts, or as a class when the clone is expanded.

d_gene: -
abundance: -
j_gene: TRBJ2-3
v_gene: TRBV10-1
CDR3nt: TGCGCCAGCAGTGAGTCAGGGCTAAGCACAGATACGCAGTATTTT
CDR3aa: CASSESGLSTDTQYF

d_gene: -
abundance: -
j_gene: TRBJ2-5
v_gene: TRBV7-9
CDR3nt: TGTGCCAGCAGCCCGTTATTGGGGTCCCAGTACTTC
CDR3aa: CASSPLLGSQYF

d_gene: TRBD2
abundance: once
j_gene: TRBJ2-3
v_gene: TRBV13
CDR3nt: TGTGCCAGCAGCCGGGAAATAGCGGGAGTTTTAGATACGCAGTATTTT
CDR3aa: CASSREIAGVLDTQYF

d_gene: -
abundance: -
j_gene: TRBJ2-1
v_gene: TRBV7-9
CDR3nt: TGTGCCAGCAGCTTAAGGGAATACAATGAGCAGTTCTTC
CDR3aa: CASSLREYNEQFF

d_gene: TRBD2
abundance: -
j_gene: TRBJ2-7
v_gene: TRBV4-3
CDR3nt: TGCGCCAGCAGCCAGTTTATAGCGGGAGGGTACGAGCAGTACTTC
CDR3aa: CASSQFIAGGYEQYF

d_gene: -
abundance: -
j_gene: TRBJ1-1
v_gene: TRBV5-6
CDR3nt: TGTGCCAGCAGCTTGGTGGAGGCCGAGAACACTGAAGCTTTCTTT
CDR3aa: CASSLVEAENTEAFF

d_gene: TRBD1
abundance: -
j_gene: TRBJ1-4
v_gene: TRBV7-9
CDR3nt: TGTGCCAGCAGCCGGACAGGGAAGGATGAAAAACTGTTTTTT
CDR3aa: CASSRTGKDEKLFF

d_gene: -
abundance: -
j_gene: TRBJ1-1
v_gene: TRBV28
CDR3nt: TGTGCCAGCAGTCTACGTTGGTTTGGACATAGGGGCACTGAAGCTTTCTTT
CDR3aa: CASSLRWFGHRGTEAFF

d_gene: -
abundance: -
j_gene: TRBJ1-1
v_gene: TRBV9
CDR3nt: TGTGCCAGCAGCGTAGCCCCCGAGAACACTGAAGCTTTCTTT
CDR3aa: CASSVAPENTEAFF

d_gene: -
abundance: -
j_gene: TRBJ2-1
v_gene: TRBV30
CDR3nt: TGTGCCTGGAGTACCGATGGAACCAATGAGCAGTTCTTC
CDR3aa: CAWSTDGTNEQFF

d_gene: TRBD1
abundance: -
j_gene: TRBJ1-5
v_gene: TRBV7-9
CDR3nt: TGTGCCAGCAGCTTGGGGGGGACAGGGTTCAATCAGCCCCAGCATTTT
CDR3aa: CASSLGGTGFNQPQHF

d_gene: TRBD2
abundance: -
j_gene: TRBJ2-7
v_gene: TRBV6-6
CDR3nt: TGTGCCAGCAGTTACTCTAGCGGGGCATACGAGCAGTACTTC
CDR3aa: CASSYSSGAYEQYF

d_gene: -
abundance: few
j_gene: TRBJ1-5
v_gene: TRBV7-6
CDR3nt: TGTGCCAGCAGCTTATCGTGGGGACATCAGCCCCAGCATTTT
CDR3aa: CASSLSWGHQPQHF

d_gene: -
abundance: -
j_gene: TRBJ2-2
v_gene: TRBV19
CDR3nt: TGTGCCAGTAGTATTTTGGGGACCGCGAACACCGGGGAGCTGTTTTTT
CDR3aa: CASSILGTANTGELFF

d_gene: TRBD2
abundance: -
j_gene: TRBJ2-1
v_gene: TRBV7-9
CDR3nt: TGTGCCAGCAGCCGGGGACTAGCGGGAGACAATGAGCAGTTCTTC
CDR3aa: CASSRGLAGDNEQFF

d_gene: -
abundance: -
j_gene: TRBJ2-7
v_gene: TRBV7-9
CDR3nt: TGTGCCAGCAGCTTAGGCCAGGGAAGCTCCTACGAGCAGTACTTC
CDR3aa: CASSLGQGSSYEQYF

d_gene: -
abundance: -
j_gene: TRBJ2-7
v_gene: TRBV19
CDR3nt: TGTGCCAGTAGTATTTTCGCGTTGGGAGGTGAGAGGTCCTACGAGCAGTACTTC
CDR3aa: CASSIFALGGERSYEQYF

d_gene: TRBD2
abundance: -
j_gene: TRBJ2-2
v_gene: TRBV9
CDR3nt: TGTGCCAGCAGCGATACCAGCGGGACCACCGGGGAGCTGTTTTTT
CDR3aa: CASSDTSGTTGELFF

d_gene: TRBD1
abundance: -
j_gene: TRBJ1-1
v_gene: TRBV27
CDR3nt: TGTGCCAGCAGACAGGGGGCGAGGACTGAAGCTTTCTTT
CDR3aa: CASRQGARTEAFF

d_gene: -
abundance: -
j_gene: TRBJ2-7
v_gene: TRBV9
CDR3nt: TGTGCCAGCAGCGTAGAGGCAGAAATCTCCTACGAGCAGTACTTC
CDR3aa: CASSVEAEISYEQYF

d_gene: TRBD1
abundance: -
j_gene: TRBJ1-5
v_gene: TRBV6-4
CDR3nt: TGTGCCAGCAGTCTTCTCGTACAGGGGCTCAATCAGCCCCAGCATTTT
CDR3aa: CASSLLVQGLNQPQHF

d_gene: -
abundance: -
j_gene: TRBJ2-1
v_gene: TRBV2
CDR3nt: TGTGCCAGCAGTGAAGCGCTTTTGGGGCCTCCTGGAGAGCAGTTCTTC
CDR3aa: CASSEALLGPPGEQFF

d_gene: -
abundance: -
j_gene: TRBJ2-1
v_gene: TRBV7-2
CDR3nt: TGTGCCAGCAGCTGGACCAACAATGAGCAGTTCTTC
CDR3aa: CASSWTNNEQFF

d_gene: TRBD2
abundance: medium-sized
j_gene: TRBJ2-3
v_gene: TRBV4-2
CDR3nt: TGTGCCAGCAGCCAAGATGGATCTAGCGGCCACACAGATACGCAGTATTTT
CDR3aa: CASSQDGSSGHTDTQYF

d_gene: -
abundance: -
j_gene: TRBJ2-1
v_gene: TRBV7-9
CDR3nt: TGTGCCAGCAGCTTTTTTCCGTCCGAGGTATCAGCGGGTAATGAGCAGTTCTTC
CDR3aa: CASSFFPSEVSAGNEQFF

d_gene: -
abundance: once
j_gene: TRBJ1-5
v_gene: TRBV6-1
CDR3nt: TGTGCCAGCAGTGGTTCTCGGACAGTTAGCAATCAGCCCCAGCATTTT
CDR3aa: CASSGSRTVSNQPQHF

d_gene: TRBD1
abundance: -
j_gene: TRBJ1-2
v_gene: TRBV4-1
CDR3nt: TGCGCCAGCAGCCAAGTACAGGGGGCGCATTATGGCTACACCTTC
CDR3aa: CASSQVQGAHYGYTF

d_gene: TRBD1
abundance: -
j_gene: TRBJ2-7
v_gene: TRBV7-3
CDR3nt: TGTGCCAGCAGCACCGGGACAGGGCTATCCGAGCAGTACTTC
CDR3aa: CASSTGTGLSEQYF

d_gene: TRBD2
abundance: -
j_gene: TRBJ2-2
v_gene: TRBV27
CDR3nt: TGTGCCAGCAGTCCGACTAGCGGGGGCACCGGGGAGCTGTTTTTT
CDR3aa: CASSPTSGGTGELFF

d_gene: -
abundance: -
j_gene: TRBJ2-2
v_gene: TRBV4-1
CDR3nt: TGCGCCAGCAGCCAAGAAACCTCGGACAGGGAGGGCACCGGGGAGCTGTTTTTT
CDR3aa: CASSQETSDREGTGELFF

d_gene: TRBD1
abundance: few
j_gene: TRBJ2-1
v_gene: TRBV9
CDR3nt: TGTGCCAGCAGCGAGGGACAGACCCTGATGGATGAGCAGTTCTTC
CDR3aa: CASSEGQTLMDEQFF

d_gene: -
abundance: -
j_gene: TRBJ1-3
v_gene: TRBV11-2
CDR3nt: TGTGCCAGCAGCTTAGTCGATAGCTCTGGAAACACCATATATTTT
CDR3aa: CASSLVDSSGNTIYF

d_gene: TRBD1
abundance: -
j_gene: TRBJ2-5
v_gene: TRBV18
CDR3nt: TGTGCCAGCTCACCAAGGACAGGCCACAGGGAGACCCAGTACTTC
CDR3aa: CASSPRTGHRETQYF

d_gene: -
abundance: -
j_gene: TRBJ2-7
v_gene: TRBV6-5
CDR3nt: TGTGCCAGCAGTTACTCACCGCTAGAAATTCCCTACGAGCAGTACTTC
CDR3aa: CASSYSPLEIPYEQYF

d_gene: -
abundance: -
j_gene: TRBJ2-7
v_gene: TRBV4-1
CDR3nt: TGCGCCAGCAGCCAAGAGACAGGCGCTGGCTACGAGCAGTACTTC
CDR3aa: CASSQETGAGYEQYF

d_gene: -
abundance: few
j_gene: TRBJ2-7
v_gene: TRBV7-9
CDR3nt: TGTGCCAGCAGCTTCACTAATTCCTACGAGCAGTACTTC
CDR3aa: CASSFTNSYEQYF

d_gene: -
abundance: -
j_gene: TRBJ2-1
v_gene: TRBV15
CDR3nt: TGTGCCACCAGCAGAGGAGGTGATGAGCAGTTCTTC
CDR3aa: CATSRGGDEQFF

d_gene: TRBD1
abundance: -
j_gene: TRBJ1-4
v_gene: TRBV28
CDR3nt: TGTGCCAGCAGTTTTTATAAGGGGGCGACTAATGAAAAACTGTTTTTT
CDR3aa: CASSFYKGATNEKLFF

d_gene: -
abundance: -
j_gene: TRBJ1-5
v_gene: TRBV19
CDR3nt: TGTGCCAGTACCCCAGAGGTCGTTAGCAATCAGCCCCAGCATTTT
CDR3aa: CASTPEVVSNQPQHF

d_gene: -
abundance: -
j_gene: TRBJ2-7
v_gene: TRBV25-1
CDR3nt: TGTGCCAGCAGTGAATGGGGACAATCGAGCTCCTACGAGCAGTACTTC
CDR3aa: CASSEWGQSSSYEQYF

d_gene: -
abundance: -
j_gene: TRBJ2-3
v_gene: TRBV7-9
CDR3nt: TGTGCCAGCAGCAATAACATTCGAGACCACGATGAATGGGCAGATACGCAGTATTTT
CDR3aa: CASSNNIRDHDEWADTQYF

d_gene: -
abundance: -
j_gene: TRBJ2-7
v_gene: TRBV9
CDR3nt: TGTGCCAGCAGCGTGGGCGGGCCGACCTACGAGCAGTACTTC
CDR3aa: CASSVGGPTYEQYF

d_gene: -
abundance: -
j_gene: TRBJ1-2
v_gene: TRBV4-3
CDR3nt: TGCGCCAGCAGGCCAAGGCCCCAGGGAGATGGCTACACCTTC
CDR3aa: CASRPRPQGDGYTF

d_gene: -
abundance: -
j_gene: TRBJ1-2
v_gene: TRBV4-3
CDR3nt: TGCGCCAGCAGCCCCGGTCTGGGCTACACCTTC
CDR3aa: CASSPGLGYTF

d_gene: TRBD2
abundance: -
j_gene: TRBJ2-1
v_gene: TRBV5-1
CDR3nt: TGCGCCAGCAGCTTGTCTAGCGGGGGCCCCAACCTCTTAGGCAATGAGCAGTTCTTC
CDR3aa: CASSLSSGGPNLLGNEQFF

d_gene: -
abundance: -
j_gene: TRBJ2-7
v_gene: TRBV27
CDR3nt: TGTGCCAGCAGTCAGGTAGAGGGCAAGAACGAGCAGTACTTC
CDR3aa: CASSQVEGKNEQYF

d_gene: TRBD1
abundance: -
j_gene: TRBJ1-6
v_gene: TRBV30
CDR3nt: TGTGCCTGGAGTCCAGGACAGGGGAGGGGTTCACCCCTCCACTTT
CDR3aa: CAWSPGQGRGSPLHF

d_gene: -
abundance: -
j_gene: TRBJ1-2
v_gene: TRBV5-6
CDR3nt: TGTGCCAGCAGCTTGGACGGGGATGGCTACACCTTC
CDR3aa: CASSLDGDGYTF

d_gene: -
abundance: -
j_gene: TRBJ1-3
v_gene: TRBV28
CDR3nt: TGTGCCAGCAGTCTCGGGGGGACTGGAAACACCATATATTTT
CDR3aa: CASSLGGTGNTIYF

d_gene: TRBD2
abundance: -
j_gene: TRBJ2-1
v_gene: TRBV28
CDR3nt: TGTGCCAGCAGTTCCGGGACTAGCGGGAGTAATGAGCAGTTCTTC
CDR3aa: CASSSGTSGSNEQFF

d_gene: -
abundance: -
j_gene: TRBJ2-2
v_gene: TRBV2
CDR3nt: TGTGCCAGCAGTGATTGGTACACCGGGGAGCTGTTTTTT
CDR3aa: CASSDWYTGELFF

d_gene: -
abundance: -
j_gene: TRBJ1-5
v_gene: TRBV27
CDR3nt: TGTGCCAGCAGTTTATCGTCACCGAATCAGCCCCAGCATTTT
CDR3aa: CASSLSSPNQPQHF

d_gene: -
abundance: -
j_gene: TRBJ2-3
v_gene: TRBV7-2
CDR3nt: TGTGCCAGCAGCCTCGTTCCTCTTGCAGATACGCAGTATTTT
CDR3aa: CASSLVPLADTQYF

d_gene: -
abundance: -
j_gene: TRBJ1-2
v_gene: TRBV29-1
CDR3nt: TGCAGCGTTGGCGGACTGAACTTTTTGGGCTACACCTTC
CDR3aa: CSVGGLNFLGYTF

d_gene: -
abundance: -
j_gene: TRBJ1-2
v_gene: TRBV5-1
CDR3nt: TGCGCCAGCAGCCCTGAGTTTGTGGAGGTCGGCTACACCTTC
CDR3aa: CASSPEFVEVGYTF

d_gene: -
abundance: -
j_gene: TRBJ1-1
v_gene: TRBV6-5
CDR3nt: TGTGCCAGCAGTTACTCTCTGCCCAGCACTGAAGCTTTCTTT
CDR3aa: CASSYSLPSTEAFF

d_gene: -
abundance: few
j_gene: TRBJ2-7
v_gene: TRBV4-1
CDR3nt: TGCGCCAGCAGCCAAGAGCCTAGTGGGTACGAGCAGTACTTC
CDR3aa: CASSQEPSGYEQYF